The 22 T cell receptor beta chains below come from one sample, sequenced in a study of beta chain features in type 1 diabetes. What was sequenced were expressed TCRB transcripts, since all of the isolated RNA had been reverse transcribed. Generated by immunoSEQ multiplex PCR, the TCRdb table keeps only in-frame clones and is missing some. The data contain under 90,000 clones, around a third of them singletons. Source material: stem cell memory CD4+ T cells from blood. These receptors came from a woman aged 18-35 years in good health.

This clone was counted between two and nine times. The V gene is TRBV15, the J gene TRBJ2-1; D not certain. The germline CDR1 and CDR2 sequences are LNHNV and YYDKDF (reference sequence). Trimming left V 0 bases short and J 8 bases short, with 17 bases between. The CDR3 is made up of 16 amino acids. The CDR3 DNA is TGTGCCACCAGCAGAGATTCACCTAACTCGCGCGATGAGCAGTTCTTC. This gives the protein CATSRDSPNSRDEQFF.

In this sample, this clone turned up once. A junction boundary mismatches the germline segment, possibly from a read error. V usage is TRBV7-7 and J usage is TRBJ2-2; 8 bases map to TRBD1. The length of the CDR3 is 14 residues. Per the germline V gene, CDR1 is SSHAT and CDR2 is FNYEAQ (reference sequence). CDR3 sequence (DNA): TGTGCTAGCAGCTCGGGACAGGTACCCGGGGAGCTGTTTTTT. Translation gives CASSSGQVPGELFF.

The table lists this clone with a few counts. This chain uses TRBV5-4 with TRBJ2-7, with D possibly TRBD2 on 5 matching bases. V was clipped by 4 bases and J by 0 bases, with 11 bases between them. The CDR3 spans 14 residues. Germline V gives CDR1 SGHNT, CDR2 YYREEE (reference sequence). CDR3 bases: TGTGCCAGCAGCGTCGAGCGGAGCTCCTACGAGCAGTACTTC. It translates to CASSVERSSYEQYF.

The chain employs TRBV9 and TRBJ1-1, with 8 nucleotides matching TRBD1. Per the germline V gene, CDR1 is SGDLS and CDR2 is YYNGEE. The CDR3 is 13 amino acids. V was clipped by 0 bases and J by 8 bases; unmatched bases: 3. The CDR3 is CASSVGDRREAFF. CDR3 sequence (DNA): TGTGCCAGCAGCGTAGGGGACAGGAGAGAAGCTTTCTTT. The variable domain in full, completed from reference TRBV9 and TRBJ1-1, reads DSGVTQTPKHLITATGQRVTLRCSPRSGDLSVYWYQQSLDQGLQFLIQYYNGEERAKGNILERFSAQQFPDLHSELNLSSLELGDSALYFCASSVGDRREAFFGQGTRLTVV.

This clone was detected only a few times. V and J are TRBV11-2 and TRBJ2-1; TRBD2 matches 9 bases. Trimming took 7 bases from V and 5 from J; bases not matched to a gene: 12. Germline V gene data show CDR1 as SGHAT and CDR2 as FQNNGV. This CDR3 contains 16 residues. The chain's CDR3 is CASTLRGTSWNNEQFF. CDR3 coding DNA: TGTGCCAGCACCCTAAGGGGGACTAGCTGGAACAATGAGCAGTTCTTC.

This clone was recorded a few times. This chain uses TRBV2 with TRBJ2-2; D unclear. The germline CDR1 and CDR2 sequences are SNHLY and FYNNEI. The CDR3 sequence is 15 residues long. V was pared by 2 bases and J by 4 bases, with 11 bases between. CDR3 nucleotide sequence: TGTGCCAGCAGTGAACGCGCAACGGGCACCGGGGAGCTGTTTTTT. This codes for CASSERATGTGELFF. Using reference TRBV2 and TRBJ2-2 for the parts outside the CDR3, the full variable domain is EPEVTQTPSHQVTQMGQEVILRCVPISNHLYFYWYRQILGQKVEFLVSFYNNEISEKSEIFDDQFSVERPDGSNFTLKIRSTKLEDSAMYFCASSERATGTGELFFGEGSRLTVL.

This clone was detected a few times. V gene TRBV5-1 combines with J gene TRBJ2-3; D is undetermined. The CDR3 contains 12 residues. The V end was cut by 4 bases, the J end by 2 bases, with 5 bases between. Germline loops: CDR1 SGHRS, CDR2 YFSETQ. CDR3 coding DNA: TGCGCCAGCAGCATAGACACAGATACGCAGTATTTT. The encoded protein is CASSIDTDTQYF.

The chain carries TRBV15 and TRBJ1-4, with 9 bases lining up with TRBD1. The germline V gene encodes CDR1 LNHNV and CDR2 YYDKDF (reference sequence). The CDR3 is 14 residues long. The V and J ends lost 3 bases and 8 bases, in that order; junction bases with no gene match: 4. As DNA, the CDR3 is TGTGCCACCAGCAGCGGACAGGGGTTAGAAAAACTGTTTTTT. Encoded protein: CATSSGQGLEKLFF.

Only a few counts were recorded for this clone. Distinct nucleotide sequences in the sample also encode this CDR3. The chain employs TRBV25-1 and TRBJ1-1, with a weak D call TRBD1 (5 bases). The CDR3 has 13 amino acids. V lost 7 bases to trimming and J lost 5 bases, with 14 bases between them. The germline CDR1 and CDR2 sequences are MGHDK and SYGVNS. The CDR3 DNA sequence: TGTGCCAGCACCCTAGGGGCCGGAACTGAAGCTTTCTTT. As protein: CASTLGAGTEAFF.

This clone was recorded a few times. The chain combines TRBV6-5 with TRBJ2-4; D remains unclear. Germline CDR1 reads MNHEY; CDR2 reads SVGAGI. This CDR3 has 16 residues. Deletions cut 2 bases from V and 0 bases from J, with 11 bases between. CDR3 sequence: CASSYSATLAKNIQYF. CDR3 DNA: TGTGCCAGCAGTTACAGCGCAACTCTAGCCAAAAACATTCAGTACTTC.

The chain employs TRBV5-4 and TRBJ1-1, with D possibly TRBD1 on 5 matching bases. V dropped 6 bases and J dropped 3 bases, with 18 bases sitting between them. The CDR3 covers 15 residues. From germline, CDR1 is SGHNT and CDR2 YYREEE (reference sequence). The CDR3 is CASNTRPTGDTEAFF. DNA of the CDR3: TGTGCCAGCAATACTCGACCGACGGGGGACACTGAAGCTTTCTTT.

The rearrangement links TRBV5-1 to TRBJ2-1; TRBD1 aligns across 7 bases. Germline CDR1 and CDR2: SGHRS and YFSETQ. This CDR3 contains 14 residues. The ends lost 4 bases at V and 6 bases at J; junction bases unmatched: 7. Here the CDR3 DNA reads TGCGCCAGCAGCCTAACAGGGGTGGTCAATGAGCAGTTCTTC. Its translation: CASSLTGVVNEQFF.

This clone has more than one count but fewer than ten. The chain joins TRBV4-1 to TRBJ1-6; the match to TRBD1 covers 8 bases. J lost 5 bases, V lost 4 bases, and 4 bases had no gene match. The germline V gene encodes CDR1 MGHRA and CDR2 YSYEKL. This CDR3 contains 15 residues. CDR3 sequence reads: CASSLQGQDNSPLHF. The CDR3 DNA sequence: TGCGCCAGCAGCCTCCAGGGACAGGATAATTCACCCCTCCACTTT.

Here the CDR3 reads CASSLVGLAGYYEQYF. CDR3 coding DNA: TGTGCCAGCAGCTTAGTGGGACTAGCGGGCTACTACGAGCAGTACTTC. The chain uses TRBV7-2 and TRBJ2-7; 12 nucleotides line up with TRBD2. This CDR3 contains 16 residues. V shed 1 base and J 3 bases; nucleotides not matched to a gene: 4. Per the germline V gene, CDR1 is SGHTA and CDR2 is FQGNSA.

This clone was recorded a few times. The CDR3, as DNA: TGTGCCTGGTCCCCGGGTTCCTATGGCTACACCTTC. Translated: CAWSPGSYGYTF. The chain links TRBV30 to TRBJ1-2, with D uncertain. This CDR3 comprises 12 residues. In germline, CDR1 is GTSNPN, CDR2 SVGIG (reference sequence). The V end was cut by 5 bases, the J end by 4 bases, with 11 bases between.

The chain employs TRBV6-6 and TRBJ1-3; D might be TRBD1 (5 bases). CDR1 MNHNY and CDR2 SVGAGI come from the germline V gene (reference sequence). Deletions cut 4 bases from V and 3 bases from J, with 16 bases between. The CDR3 runs 16 residues. CDR3: CASSFRGAAFGNTIYF. The CDR3, as DNA: TGTGCCAGCAGTTTCCGTGGGGCAGCCTTTGGAAACACCATATATTTT.

The rearrangement links TRBV5-1 to TRBJ1-1; possibly TRBD1 for D (6 bases). CDR3 length equals 13 residues. V shed 1 base and J shed 6 bases, with 10 bases lying between them. Germline assignment: CDR1 SGHRS and CDR2 YFSETQ. For the CDR3, the DNA is TGCGCCAGCAGCTTGACAGGGAAAGCTGAAGCTTTCTTT. This gives the protein CASSLTGKAEAFF.

The chain is built from TRBV5-1 and TRBJ2-5, with 7 nucleotides matching TRBD2. The CDR3 spans 15 residues. Germline-derived CDR1 and CDR2 are SGHRS and YFSETQ. After removal of 0 bases from V and 2 bases from J, the junction contained 4 bases not matched to a gene. CDR3 nucleotides: TGCGCCAGCAGCTTGGGTCCAGCGGGGCAAGAGACCCAGTACTTC. Its translation: CASSLGPAGQETQYF.

The V call is TRBV19, the J call TRBJ2-3; 9 bases map to TRBD1. The CDR3 runs to 15 residues. The germline V gene has CDR1 LNHDA and CDR2 SQIVND (reference sequence). The J segment lost 1 base and the V segment lost 5 bases, leaving 4 bases of the junction unmatched. The CDR3, as DNA: TGTGCCAGTAGTTCCAGGACAGGGGGCACAGATACGCAGTATTTT. Amino acid sequence: CASSSRTGGTDTQYF.

This clone was counted a few times. V and J are TRBV19 and TRBJ1-6; D gene ambiguous. Per the germline V gene, CDR1 is LNHDA and CDR2 is SQIVND (reference sequence). The CDR3 has 15 residues. Trimming left V 7 bases short and J 2 bases short, with 12 bases between. The CDR3 DNA is TGTGCCAGTACCCCCGACATCGCCTATAATTCACCCCTCCACTTT. Translating it yields CASTPDIAYNSPLHF.

The chain joins TRBV5-1 to TRBJ2-3, with TRBD1 matching over 8 bases. The trim removed 4 bases at V and 9 bases at J, leaving 13 bases unmatched. The CDR3 runs 15 residues. The germline gives CDR1 SGHRS, CDR2 YFSETQ. CDR3 region: CASSPRRTGTGTQYF. DNA of the CDR3: TGCGCCAGCAGCCCTAGACGGACAGGGACGGGGACGCAGTATTTT.

The rearrangement uses TRBV9 and TRBJ2-3, with D tentatively TRBD1 (5 bases). V lost 2 bases, J lost 2 bases, and 12 bases lay in between. CDR1 is SGDLS, CDR2 YYNGEE, per germline. This CDR3 region has 15 residues. In nucleotides, the CDR3 is TGTGCCAGCAGCGTTACAGGATCCCTCACAGATACGCAGTATTTT. It codes for CASSVTGSLTDTQYF.